This passage covers 26 T cell receptor beta chains from one sample sequenced in a study of OX40 agonist ivuxolimab in advanced cancers. Library creation used the immunoSEQ multiplex PCR assay. Sourced from immuneACCESS, this table was stored by TCRdb with only in-frame sequences that have V and J called. A share of the clones is absent; for the studies checked, an unresolved V gene accounts for under half, and the remainder has no known explanation. The sample includes about 53,000 clones, with more than 70% observed a single time. Roughly 2.5% of the sample goes to the ten largest clones. Sample: CD4+ or CD8+ T cells sorted from blood, taken in a trial of the OX40 agonist ivuxolimab. These receptors all stem from an adult with an advanced solid tumor such as melanoma, head and neck, liver or kidney cancer.

This clone was seen only once. V is TRBV5-1 and J is TRBJ2-3, with D tentatively TRBD2 (6 bases). This CDR3 is 17 amino acids long. Per germline, CDR1 SGHRS and CDR2 YFSETQ. With 0 bases removed from V and 3 bases from J, the gap between germline ends came to 17 bases. The CDR3 region is CASSLVSGRGGTDTQYF. CDR3 in DNA: TGCGCCAGCAGCTTGGTTAGCGGCCGAGGTGGTACAGATACGCAGTATTTT.

This clone was counted only a few times. The rearrangement joins TRBV6-6 to TRBJ2-1, with D possibly matching TRBD2 (7 bases). The CDR3 is 14 residues long. Germline V gene data show CDR1 as MNHNY and CDR2 as SVGAGI (reference sequence). CDR3 sequence: CAAQGSGTYNEQFF. The CDR3 coding sequence is TGTGCAGCCCAGGGGAGCGGGACTTACAATGAGCAGTTCTTC.

The chain recombines TRBV11-2 with TRBJ2-7; 8 nucleotides align to TRBD2. Trimming removed 5 bases from V and 0 bases from J; junction bases left unmatched: 9. Germline V gives CDR1 SGHAT, CDR2 FQNNGV. The CDR3 has 16 residues. As DNA, the CDR3 is TGTGCCAGCAGCCGTAGCGGGACTCTGAGCTCCTACGAGCAGTACTTC. Protein sequence: CASSRSGTLSSYEQYF.

This chain connects TRBV15 to TRBJ1-4; D remains ambiguous. This CDR3 comprises 16 residues. V was clipped by 1 base and J by 4 bases, with 13 bases between them. Germline V lookup: CDR1 LNHNV, CDR2 YYDKDF (reference sequence). CDR3 in DNA: TGTGCCACCAGCAGAGTTTCTAGTACTCTTAATGAAAAACTGTTTTTT. Translated, it gives CATSRVSSTLNEKLFF.

This chain uses TRBV9 with TRBJ2-2; D is ambiguous. This CDR3 region has 15 residues. Trimming removed 4 bases from V and 5 bases from J, with 15 bases in between. Germline CDR1 SGDLS, CDR2 YYNGEE. The chain's CDR3 is CASSYGRLQTGELFF. DNA for the CDR3: TGTGCCAGCAGCTATGGCCGCCTTCAGACCGGGGAGCTGTTTTTT.

The chain employs TRBV11-3 and TRBJ2-2, with a tentative D call TRBD2 (6 bases). Between the trimmed V and J ends, which lost 5 bases and 5 bases, there was a span of 21 bases. The germline gives CDR1 SGHNT, CDR2 YENEEA. The CDR3 runs to 17 residues. The DNA for the CDR3 is TGTGCCAGCAGCCCCAACTCAGGAGGGGCTGGGACCGGGGAGCTGTTTTTT. Encoded protein: CASSPNSGGAGTGELFF.

The chain recombines TRBV2 with TRBJ1-2; 9 bases map to TRBD1. Germline values: CDR1 SNHLY, CDR2 FYNNEI. J lost 6 bases, V lost 6 bases, and 11 bases had no gene match. The CDR3 is 15 amino acids. The CDR3 protein is CASRDEAGTGNGYTF. In DNA, the CDR3 is TGTGCCAGCAGAGACGAAGCCGGGACAGGGAATGGCTACACCTTC.

The rearrangement uses TRBV19 and TRBJ2-3, with a tentative D call TRBD2 (7 bases). V shed 1 base and J shed 2 bases, with 13 bases lying between them. The CDR3 extends over 16 amino acids. Germline V lookup: CDR1 LNHDA, CDR2 SQIVND (reference sequence). For the CDR3, the DNA is TGTGCCAGTAGTATAGGGCGGGGGCATAACACAGATACGCAGTATTTT. Amino acid sequence: CASSIGRGHNTDTQYF.

The CDR3 reads CAWSHGGKGNEKLFF. The DNA for the CDR3 is TGTGCCTGGAGTCACGGGGGGAAAGGTAATGAAAAACTGTTTTTT. This chain connects TRBV30 to TRBJ1-4; possible D gene TRBD1, 5 bases. Looked up from germline, CDR1 is GTSNPN and CDR2 is SVGIG (reference sequence). The CDR3 sequence is 15 residues long. V was clipped by 2 bases and J by 4 bases, with 14 bases between them. Full variable domain (remainder filled in from reference TRBV30 and TRBJ1-4): SQTIHQWPATLVQPVGSPLSLECTVEGTSNPNLYWYRQAAGRGLQLLFYSVGIGQISSEVPQNLSASRPQDRQFILSSKKLLLSDSGFYLCAWSHGGKGNEKLFFGSGTQLSVL.

The V and J genes are TRBV5-1 and TRBJ2-2; tentative D call: TRBD2 (6 bases). V was pared by 0 bases and J by 4 bases, with 13 bases between. The germline CDR1 and CDR2 sequences are SGHRS and YFSETQ. The CDR3 extends over 16 amino acids. CDR3 region: CASSLAPGDRTGELFF. The CDR3 nucleotides are TGCGCCAGCAGCTTGGCCCCGGGGGATCGCACCGGGGAGCTGTTTTTT.

This clone was seen only a few times. CDR3 protein: CASSRQPEISWETQYF. The CDR3 nucleotides read TGTGCCAGCAGCAGGCAACCTGAAATCAGCTGGGAGACCCAGTACTTC. The genes are TRBV7-2 and TRBJ2-5, with D unclear. The germline V gene encodes CDR1 SGHTA and CDR2 FQGNSA. V dropped 5 bases and J dropped 5 bases, with 21 bases sitting between them. This CDR3 spans 16 amino acids.

J is TRBJ1-1 and V is TRBV2; 8 bases fit TRBD1. Trimming took 10 bases from V and 9 from J; bases not matched to a gene: 10. There are 12 residues in the CDR3. Germline CDR1 and CDR2: SNHLY and FYNNEI. This CDR3 reads CAKLGQGGQAFF. CDR3 nucleotide sequence: TGTGCCAAACTTGGACAGGGAGGTCAAGCTTTCTTT.

The gene calls are TRBV4-3 and TRBJ1-4, with a tentative D call TRBD1 (6 bases). The CDR3 is 16 amino acids. Looked up from germline, CDR1 is LGHNA and CDR2 is YSLEER. V lost 4 bases to trimming and J lost 7 bases, with 19 bases between them. The CDR3 region has the DNA TGCGCCAGCAGCCCAAGTGTCGGGGGGCGGCCTGAAAAACTGTTTTTT. Translating gives CASSPSVGGRPEKLFF.

This clone was counted a single time. V is TRBV29-1 and J is TRBJ1-4; D might be TRBD1 (5 bases). V was clipped by 8 bases and J by 8 bases, with 15 bases between them. This CDR3 is built from 12 residues. Germline V CDR1 and CDR2: SQVTM, ANQGSEA. DNA of the CDR3: TGCAGCATTCGGGGGGTTGAGGAAAAACTGTTTTTT. Amino acid sequence: CSIRGVEEKLFF.

This rearrangement joins TRBV10-1 to TRBJ2-7; 7 nucleotides agree with TRBD1. CDR1 is WNHNN, CDR2 SYGVQD, per germline (reference sequence). With 2 bases clipped from V and 6 bases from J, the junction kept 16 bases outside the gene matches. CDR3 length: 17 amino acids. CDR3 DNA: TGCGCCAGCAGTGAGAAACCTCCGGGACAGCCCAGAAGCGAGCAGTACTTC. Translated, it gives CASSEKPPGQPRSEQYF.

The chain employs TRBV18 and TRBJ2-5; no reliable D call. Germline CDR1 is KGHSH and CDR2 is LQKENI. The CDR3 sequence is 13 residues long. The ends were cut back, 3 bases at V and 5 bases at J, with 10 bases in the middle. CDR3 in amino acids: CASSPTWSETQYF. CDR3 bases: TGTGCCAGCTCACCCACTTGGTCCGAGACCCAGTACTTC.

V is TRBV2 and J is TRBJ2-7; TRBD2 matches at 14 bases. Germline assignment: CDR1 SNHLY and CDR2 FYNNEI. CDR3 length equals 16 residues. V was clipped by 6 bases and J by 3 bases; unmatched bases: 7. The CDR3 DNA follows: TGTGCCAGCAGCCAGGGACTAGCGGGAGTCTTCTACGAGCAGTACTTC. Residues: CASSQGLAGVFYEQYF.

The chain combines TRBV15 with TRBJ2-3; D might be TRBD1 (5 bases). The germline V gene has CDR1 LNHNV and CDR2 YYDKDF (reference sequence). The CDR3 has 15 amino acids. V was trimmed by 1 base and J by 4 bases, leaving 12 bases between them. The CDR3 bases are TGTGCCACCAGCAGAGCAACTACAGGAGCAGATACGCAGTATTTT. Translating it yields CATSRATTGADTQYF. Using reference TRBV15 and TRBJ2-3 for the parts outside the CDR3, the full variable domain is DAMVIQNPRYQVTQFGKPVTLSCSQTLNHNVMYWYQQKSSQAPKLLFHYYDKDFNNEADTPDNFQSRRPNTSFCFLDIRSPGLGDTAMYLCATSRATTGADTQYFGPGTRLTVL.

The V gene is TRBV12-5, the J gene TRBJ1-2; tentatively, D is TRBD1 (6 bases). This CDR3 has 14 amino acids. Germline lookup yields CDR1 LGHNT and CDR2 FRNRAP. Trimming pared 4 bases from V and 7 bases from J, leaving 16 bases between. CDR3 sequence (DNA): TGTGCTAGTGGTTCGCTAACAGGGTTCGCTGGCTACACCTTC. Protein: CASGSLTGFAGYTF.

This clone was observed a handful of times. CDR3 nucleotides: TGTGCCAGCAGCCAGGGTTTGCGACTAGGCCCCTACGAGCAGTACTTC. It is translated as CASSQGLRLGPYEQYF. This chain links TRBV14 with TRBJ2-7; TRBD2 might be the D (6 bases). Germline-derived CDR1 and CDR2 are SGHDN and FVKESK. V dropped 3 bases and J dropped 2 bases, with 17 bases sitting between them. The CDR3 covers 16 residues.

This clone was found a few times. This chain uses TRBV6-5 with TRBJ1-5; D is unclear. The CDR3 is 13 residues long. V was pared by 0 bases and J by 9 bases, with 9 bases between. Germline CDR1 is MNHEY and CDR2 is SVGAGI. CDR3 loop: CASSYSGSRPQHF. The CDR3 nucleotides read TGTGCCAGCAGTTACTCGGGAAGCCGGCCCCAGCATTTT.

The CDR3 loop is CASSPLRGNTGELFF. CDR3 nucleotides: TGTGCCAGCAGCCCTCTCAGAGGGAACACCGGGGAGCTGTTTTTT. The V gene is TRBV7-2, the J gene TRBJ2-2; D uncertain. Germline CDR1 is SGHTA and CDR2 is FQGNSA. Trimming removed 5 bases at V and 1 base at J, with 11 bases between. The CDR3 runs to 15 residues.

This chain uses TRBV7-9 with TRBJ2-7; 11 positions match TRBD2. This CDR3 contains 15 residues. The germline CDR1 and CDR2 sequences are SEHNR and FQNEAQ (reference sequence). Trimming cost V 1 base and J 4 bases; bases outside gene matches: 3. The CDR3 DNA follows: TGTGCCAGCAGCTTAGGGACTAGCGGGCCTTACGAGCAGTACTTC. Encoded protein: CASSLGTSGPYEQYF.

J is TRBJ2-1 and V is TRBV5-6; 14 bases map to TRBD2. Germline CDR1 reads SGHDT; CDR2 reads YYEEEE. The ends lost 4 bases at V and 5 bases at J; junction bases unmatched: 8. This CDR3 region has 17 residues. CDR3 bases: TGTGCCAGCAGCCACGGGACTAGCGGGAGTGCACACAATGAGCAGTTCTTC. Translated, it gives CASSHGTSGSAHNEQFF.

The V and J genes are TRBV7-2 and TRBJ2-5, with 14 bases lining up with TRBD2. The junction had 4 bases not matched to a gene; V was cut back by 5 bases and J by 5 bases. Per germline, CDR1 SGHTA and CDR2 FQGNSA. The length of the CDR3 is 15 residues. The CDR3: CASSRTSGRQETQYF. The CDR3 region has the DNA TGTGCCAGCAGCCGGACTAGCGGGAGGCAGGAGACCCAGTACTTC.

The CDR3: CASMPLWGLGYEQYF. CDR3 DNA: TGTGCCAGCATGCCTCTTTGGGGACTAGGTTACGAGCAGTACTTC. The rearrangement links TRBV2 to TRBJ2-7; 8 nucleotides agree with TRBD2. CDR3 length: 15 amino acids. V trimming: 7 bases; J trimming: 4 bases; junction bases outside the gene matches: 12. Germline values: CDR1 SNHLY, CDR2 FYNNEI.